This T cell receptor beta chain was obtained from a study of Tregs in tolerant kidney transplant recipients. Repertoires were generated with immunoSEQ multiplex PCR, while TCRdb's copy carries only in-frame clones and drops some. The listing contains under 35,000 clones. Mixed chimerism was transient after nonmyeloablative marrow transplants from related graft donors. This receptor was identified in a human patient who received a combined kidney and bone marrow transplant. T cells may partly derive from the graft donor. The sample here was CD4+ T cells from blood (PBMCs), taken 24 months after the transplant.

The CDR3 reads CASSAQGAKGIEQYF. The CDR3 bases that were read are TGCGCCAGCAGCGCGCAGGGGGCTAAAGGTATCGAG. The rearrangement links TRBV5-1 to TRBJ2-7; 8 nucleotides line up with TRBD1. The DNA ends 3 residues before the CDR3 does, and the rest of the CDR3 is filled in from the germline J gene. The CDR3 contains 15 residues. CDR1 is SGHRS and CDR2 is YFSETQ in the germline V gene. The junction had 12 bases not matched to a gene; V was cut back by 4 bases and J by 6 bases.